The entry below gives a single TCR beta chain sequence along with its context. The repertoire was sequenced with immunoSEQ multiplex PCR; TCRdb's copy has only in-frame clones and lacks some. The table shows tens of thousands of clones, with approximately 94% occurring only once. The sample comes from a study of technical replicates of blood from a few donors. The CDR3 contains 14 residues. Germline CDR1 reads SGHRS; CDR2 reads YFSETQ. V was shortened by 5 bases and J by 0 bases, with 12 bases between the two germline ends. The specimen was T cells isolated from PBMCs. This sequence was found in a human donor in good health. V usage is TRBV5-1 and J usage is TRBJ2-7; possibly TRBD1 for D (6 bases). CDR3 DNA sequence: TGCGCCAGCAGTAAAACAGGGAGCTCCTACGAGCAGTACTTC. Amino acid sequence: CASSKTGSSYEQYF.